This record looks at one TCR beta chain sequence and its context. This specimen comes from a study of blood T cell repertoires in COVID-19. CDR3 length: 14 residues. The germline V gene encodes CDR1 MGHRA and CDR2 YSYEKL. V shed 1 base and J shed 0 bases, with 6 bases lying between them. Study processing details: Reference gene primers were amplified, and this amplification served to estimate nucleated cell counts. The data were produced by immunoSEQ multiplex PCR, yet TCRdb's version contains in-frame clones alone and is incomplete. V, J and clone size were drawn from that table, and D and trimming were deduced from the DNA. The sample yields some 190,000 clones, less than 85% seen once.

This chain links TRBV4-1 with TRBJ1-2, with D perhaps matching TRBD1 (6 bases). The sequence came from a woman of 80 years or more with active or convalescent COVID-19. The material sequenced was peripheral blood. The CDR3 nucleotides read TGCGCCAGCAGCCAAGGGACAGCTAACTATGGCTACACCTTC. Translated, it gives CASSQGTANYGYTF.